A single TCR beta chain is shown here with its context. The sample originates from a study of cytomegalovirus exposure and HLA in healthy donors. The CDR3 sequence is 13 residues long. Germline V lookup: CDR1 LNHDA, CDR2 SQIVND (reference sequence). V was clipped by 3 bases and J by 3 bases, with 8 bases between them. Using immunoSEQ multiplex PCR, the repertoire was profiled, and TCRdb retains in-frame clones only, with some absent. The sample contains over 200,000 clones, roughly 87% of which appear only once. Sequenced material: PBMCs. The TCR was taken from a woman aged 18-29 years in good health and CMV-seropositive. The rearrangement uses TRBV19 and TRBJ1-1; the D gene is possibly TRBD1 (5 bases). CDR3 residues: CASSITRDTEAFF. CDR3 in DNA: TGTGCCAGTAGTATCACCAGGGACACTGAAGCTTTCTTT. The complete variable domain, with remaining parts taken from reference TRBV19 and TRBJ1-1, reads DGGITQSPKYLFRKEGQNVTLSCEQNLNHDAMYWYRQDPGQGLRLIYYSQIVNDFQKGDIAEGYSVSREKKESFPLTVTSAQKNPTAFYLCASSITRDTEAFFGQGTRLTVV.